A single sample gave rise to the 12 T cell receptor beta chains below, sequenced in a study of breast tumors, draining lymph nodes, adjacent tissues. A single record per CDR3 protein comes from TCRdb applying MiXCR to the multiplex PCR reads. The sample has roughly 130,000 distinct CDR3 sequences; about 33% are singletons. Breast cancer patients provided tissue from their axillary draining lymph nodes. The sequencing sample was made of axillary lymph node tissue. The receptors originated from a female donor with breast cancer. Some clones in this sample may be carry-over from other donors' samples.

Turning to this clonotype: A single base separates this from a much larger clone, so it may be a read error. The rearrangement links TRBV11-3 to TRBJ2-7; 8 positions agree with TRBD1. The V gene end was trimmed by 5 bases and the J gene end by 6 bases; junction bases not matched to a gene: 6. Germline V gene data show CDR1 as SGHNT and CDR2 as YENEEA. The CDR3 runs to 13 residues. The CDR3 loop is CASSVRTGTEQYF. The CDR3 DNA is TGTGCCAGCAGCGTGAGGACAGGGACCGAGCAGTACTTC.

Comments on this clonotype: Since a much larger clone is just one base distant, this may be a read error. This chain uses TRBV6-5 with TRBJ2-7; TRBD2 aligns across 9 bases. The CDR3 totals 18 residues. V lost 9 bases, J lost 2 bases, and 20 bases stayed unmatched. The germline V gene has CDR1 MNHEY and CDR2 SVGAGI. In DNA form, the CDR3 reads TGTGCCAGTCCCCACTTAGCGGGGGCGAATCCATCCCCCTACGAGCAGTACTTC. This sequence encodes CASPHLAGANPSPYEQYF.

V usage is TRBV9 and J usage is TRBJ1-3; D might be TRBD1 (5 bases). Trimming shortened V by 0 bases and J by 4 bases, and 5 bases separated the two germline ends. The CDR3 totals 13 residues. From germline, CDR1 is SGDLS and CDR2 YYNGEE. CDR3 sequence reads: CASSVGDGNTIYF. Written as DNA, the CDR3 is TGTGCCAGCAGCGTAGGGGACGGAAACACCATATATTTT.

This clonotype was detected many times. The CDR3 region has the DNA TGCAGTGCTAACCTTCACCGGCGGGAGACCCAGTACTTC. This codes for CSANLHRRETQYF. V and J are TRBV20-1 and TRBJ2-5; D is ambiguous. Looked up from germline, CDR1 is DFQATT and CDR2 is SNEGSKA (reference sequence). V lost 4 bases and J 5 bases, leaving 14 bases between the germline ends. The length of the CDR3 is 13 residues.

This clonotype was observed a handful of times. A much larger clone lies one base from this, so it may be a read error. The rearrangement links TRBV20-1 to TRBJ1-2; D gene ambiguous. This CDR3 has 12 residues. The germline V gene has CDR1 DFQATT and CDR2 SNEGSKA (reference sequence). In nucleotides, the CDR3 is TGCAGTGCTCCGGCGGTTAACTATGGCTCCACCTTC. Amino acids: CSAPAVNYGSTF.

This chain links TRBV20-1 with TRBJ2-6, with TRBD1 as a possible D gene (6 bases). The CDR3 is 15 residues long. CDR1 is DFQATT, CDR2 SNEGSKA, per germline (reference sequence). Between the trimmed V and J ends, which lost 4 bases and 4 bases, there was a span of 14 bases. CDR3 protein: CSATPGHGGANVLTF. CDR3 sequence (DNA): TGCAGTGCTACACCGGGACATGGGGGGGCCAACGTCCTGACTTTC.

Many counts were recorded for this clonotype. The CDR3 DNA follows: TGTGCCAGCAGCTCAACAGGGTACAATCAGCCCCAGCATTTT. Protein sequence: CASSSTGYNQPQHF. This rearrangement joins TRBV12-3 or TRBV12-4 to TRBJ1-5; TRBD1 is a possible D gene (6 bases). Trimming took off 6 bases at V and 3 bases at J, with 12 bases between the two ends. The CDR3 runs to 14 residues.

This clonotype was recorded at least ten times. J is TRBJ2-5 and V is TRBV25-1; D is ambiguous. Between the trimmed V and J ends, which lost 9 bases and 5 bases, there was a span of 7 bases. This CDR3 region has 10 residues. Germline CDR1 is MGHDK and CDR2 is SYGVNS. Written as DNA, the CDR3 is TGTGCCAGTAAAGGGGAGACCCAGTACTTC. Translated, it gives CASKGETQYF.

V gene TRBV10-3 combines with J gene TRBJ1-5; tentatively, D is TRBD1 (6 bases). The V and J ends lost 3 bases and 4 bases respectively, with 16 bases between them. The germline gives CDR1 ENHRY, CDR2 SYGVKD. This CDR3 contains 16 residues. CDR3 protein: CAISDKYGGANQPQHF. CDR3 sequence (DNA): TGTGCCATCAGTGATAAGTACGGGGGCGCAAATCAGCCCCAGCATTTT.

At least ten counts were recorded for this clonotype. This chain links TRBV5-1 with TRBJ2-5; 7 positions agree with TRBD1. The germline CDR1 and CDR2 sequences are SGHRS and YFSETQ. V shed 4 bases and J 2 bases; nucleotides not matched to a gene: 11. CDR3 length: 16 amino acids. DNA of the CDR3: TGCGCCAGCAGCCCGGGTAGGGACAGTAAGCAAGAGACCCAGTACTTC. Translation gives CASSPGRDSKQETQYF. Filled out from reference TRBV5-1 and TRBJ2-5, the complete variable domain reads KAGVTQTPRYLIKTRGQQVTLSCSPISGHRSVSWYQQTPGQGLQFLFEYFSETQRNKGNFPGRFSGRQFSNSRSEMNVSTLELGDSALYLCASSPGRDSKQETQYFGPGTRLLVL.

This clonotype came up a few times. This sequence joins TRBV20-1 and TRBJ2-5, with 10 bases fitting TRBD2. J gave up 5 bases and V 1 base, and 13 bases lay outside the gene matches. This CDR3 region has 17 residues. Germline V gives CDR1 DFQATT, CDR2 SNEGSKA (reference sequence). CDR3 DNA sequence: TGCAGTGCTAGAGGCCCCGGACTAGCGGCGGGGCCGGAGACCCAGTACTTC. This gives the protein CSARGPGLAAGPETQYF.

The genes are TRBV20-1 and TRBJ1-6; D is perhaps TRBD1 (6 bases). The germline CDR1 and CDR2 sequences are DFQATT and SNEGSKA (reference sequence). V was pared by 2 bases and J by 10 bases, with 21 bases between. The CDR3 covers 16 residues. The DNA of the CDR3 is TGCAGTGCTAGACCTGCCGGACAGTCTGGTCGGTCACCCCTCCACTTT. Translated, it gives CSARPAGQSGRSPLHF.